This T cell receptor beta chain was obtained from a study of CD8 T cells in ankylosing spondylitis. TCRdb redid the calling of the 5' RACE reads with MiXCR, one entry per CDR3 protein. The sample contains more than 500,000 distinct CDR3 sequences, about 5.4% of which appear only once. This clonotype was seen at least ten times. Antigen unknown. CDR3 length: 16 amino acids. With V trimmed by 7 bases and J by 1 base, 9 bases remained unmatched. The study's findings and limits: For ankylosing spondylitis blood, a TCR beta motif of about 8 highly homologous variants appeared characteristic. Clones that were linked to disease were CD8+ and were relatively rare in peripheral blood. It was reported that disease-linked clones were significantly enriched in matched ankylosing spondylitis synovial fluid.

The sequenced sample consisted of blood, either unsorted or a sorted T cell fraction (not recorded which). This receptor was identified in a male donor with ankylosing spondylitis. The rearrangement links TRBV12-3 or TRBV12-4 to TRBJ2-5; 10 nucleotides line up with TRBD1. CDR3 sequence reads: CASTSRDRGSQETQYF. In nucleotides, the CDR3 is TGTGCCAGCACATCCCGGGACAGGGGATCCCAAGAGACCCAGTACTTC.